The 10 T cell receptor beta chains in this list originate from one sample, sequenced in a study of Tregs in tolerant kidney transplant recipients. These receptors' targets are unknown. Produced via immunoSEQ multiplex PCR; TCRdb's table is partial and in-frame only. The sample table includes 2,700 or so clones. CFSE-labeled recipient PBMCs were cultured less than seven days with irradiated graft donor PBMCs, then FACS-sorted. The material sequenced was CD8+ T cells from blood cultured with allogeneic cells, taken before the transplant. All receptors derive from a human patient who received a combined kidney and bone marrow transplant.

Its frequency marks this clone as medium-sized. The CDR3 goes on 3 residues after the read ends, and that part is filled in from the germline J gene. V is TRBV29-1 and J is TRBJ2-7; 7 bases agree with TRBD1. V trimming: 7 bases; J trimming: 4 bases; junction bases outside the gene matches: 7. CDR1 is SQVTM, CDR2 ANQGSEA, per germline. The CDR3 runs to 12 residues. The CDR3: CSAGQSNYEQYF. The DNA read from the CDR3 is TGCAGCGCGGGACAGTCGAATTACGAG.

Note on this clone: The CDR3 goes on 3 residues after the read ends, and that part is filled in from the germline J gene. This chain connects TRBV2 to TRBJ2-1, with 7 positions matching TRBD2. The V and J ends lost 3 bases and 8 bases, in that order; junction bases with no gene match: 7. CDR3 length equals 14 residues. CDR1 is SNHLY and CDR2 is FYNNEI in the germline V gene. The CDR3 protein is CASSEWLGGDEQFF. The sequenced part of the CDR3 DNA is TGTGCCAGCAGTGAGTGGTTGGGGGGGGATGAG.

Comment on this clone: The CDR3 end is not reached by the read, which stops 3 residues before it; the germline J gene fills it in. The chain couples TRBV13 to TRBJ1-6; 7 nucleotides line up with TRBD1. CDR1 and CDR2 from the germline V gene are PRHDT and FYEKMQ (reference sequence). This CDR3 has 15 residues. Trimming at V came to 5 bases and at J to 7 bases, leaving 8 bases not matched to a gene. The part of the CDR3 DNA that was read is TGTGCCAGCAGCACCAGACAGGGCCCCAATTCACCC. Translation gives CASSTRQGPNSP. The whole CDR3 sequence reads CASSTRQGPNSPLHF.

Comments on this clone: The CDR3 is cut off 3 residues early in the read; its end comes from the germline J gene. This chain links TRBV2 with TRBJ2-5, with D perhaps TRBD2 (6 bases). Germline-derived CDR1 and CDR2 are SNHLY and FYNNEI. The CDR3 is 15 amino acids. The V end lost 6 bases, the J end lost 2 bases, and 16 bases lay between the germline ends. The sequenced CDR3 bases are TGTGCCAGCAGGTCTCCAGGGAGGCGACAAGAGACC. Translated, it gives CASRSPGRRQET. In full, the CDR3 is CASRSPGRRQETQYF.

This clone registers medium-sized by frequency. Read coverage stops 3 residues before the CDR3 terminus; the germline J gene supplies the remainder. V is TRBV5-1 and J is TRBJ2-1; TRBD2 agrees at 8 bases. Germline V gene sequence: CDR1 SGHRS, CDR2 YFSETQ. The V gene end was trimmed by 0 bases and the J gene end by 9 bases; junction bases not matched to a gene: 11. The CDR3 loop spans 16 amino acids. CDR3 region: CASSLDTGTSLLEQFF. Incomplete CDR3 DNA: TGCGCCAGCAGCTTGGATACCGGGACTAGTCTTCTTGAG. Full variable domain (remainder filled in from reference TRBV5-1 and TRBJ2-1): KAGVTQTPRYLIKTRGQQVTLSCSPISGHRSVSWYQQTPGQGLQFLFEYFSETQRNKGNFPGRFSGRQFSNSRSEMNVSTLELGDSALYLCASSLDTGTSLLEQFFGPGTRLTVL.

CDR3 residues: CASSTGTGTSGRSETQYF. The part of the CDR3 DNA that was read is TGCGCCAGCAGCACAGGTACCGGGACTAGCGGGAGGTCAGAGACC. The V gene is TRBV5-1, the J gene TRBJ2-5; TRBD2 matches 15 bases. The missing CDR3 end, 3 residues past where the read stops, is filled in from the germline J gene. Germline trimming cut 4 bases from V and 4 bases from J; bases unmatched to any gene: 11. This CDR3 has 18 amino acids. The germline V gene encodes CDR1 SGHRS and CDR2 YFSETQ.

A remark on this clone: The sequence runs out 3 residues before the end of the CDR3; the remainder is reconstructed from the germline J gene. V is TRBV5-1 and J is TRBJ2-1; D is uncertain. Between the trimmed V and J ends, which lost 0 bases and 0 bases, there was a span of 10 bases. CDR1 is SGHRS, CDR2 YFSETQ, per germline. This CDR3 is 16 amino acids long. The CDR3 DNA, read in part, is TGCGCCAGCAGCTTGGATCCGGGTCTCTCCTACAATGAG. Encoded protein: CASSLDPGLSYNE. From start to end, the CDR3 is CASSLDPGLSYNEQFF.

About this clone: The DNA ends 3 residues before the CDR3 does, and the rest of the CDR3 is filled in from the germline J gene. The chain links TRBV7-6 to TRBJ1-1; 8 bases fit TRBD1. Germline V gene sequence: CDR1 SGHVS, CDR2 FNYEAQ. This CDR3 spans 15 amino acids. Losses at the gene ends were 3 bases for V and 2 bases for J; bases not matched to a gene: 5. This CDR3 is CASSLGTGTNTEAFF. The CDR3 bases that were read are TGTGCCAGCAGCTTGGGGACAGGAACTAACACTGAA. The variable domain in full, with the rest retrieved from reference TRBV7-6 and TRBJ1-1, is GAGVSQSPRYKVTKRGQDVALRCDPISGHVSLYWYRQALGQGPEFLTYFNYEAQQDKSGLPNDRFSAERPEGSISTLTIQRTEQRDSAMYRCASSLGTGTNTEAFFGQGTRLTVV.

Notes on this clone: The CDR3 end lies 3 residues beyond the end of the read and is filled in from the germline J gene. The chain couples TRBV28 to TRBJ2-7; 7 bases fit TRBD2. This CDR3 contains 18 residues. V dropped 6 bases and J dropped 3; count of bases not matched to a gene: 20. Per the germline V gene, CDR1 is MDHEN and CDR2 is SYDVKM. The sequenced part of the CDR3 DNA is TGTGCCAGCAGCTCAGCTGTGCTTTCCCTGGCGGGGGTCTACGAG. This translates into CASSSAVLSLAGVYE. The whole CDR3 sequence is CASSSAVLSLAGVYEQYF.

With respect to this clone: The read ends 3 residues shy of where the CDR3 ends; the end is completed using the germline J gene. This chain uses TRBV7-9 with TRBJ2-7, with D tentatively TRBD2 (6 bases). The V gene lost 3 bases and the J gene lost 0 bases, with 12 bases spanning the gap. Germline lookup yields CDR1 SEHNR and CDR2 FQNEAQ (reference sequence). This CDR3 is built from 15 residues. The part of the CDR3 DNA that was read is TGTGCCAGCAGCTTTCCAGCGGGCCCCTCCTACGAG. Translation gives CASSFPAGPSYE. The whole CDR3 sequence reads CASSFPAGPSYEQYF.